This TCR beta chain was found in a study of cytomegalovirus exposure and HLA in healthy donors. As for the study in general: An earlier analysis identified under 130 million unique TCR beta sequences in approximately 190 million T cells.

Researchers ran the PCR with 60 Vbeta and 13 Jbeta primers. Per the original methods: Roughly 12 million of 80 million to 85 million unique TCR beta chains were shared, per a later count. The assay was immunoSEQ multiplex PCR, and TCRdb's table has in-frame clones only and misses some. Clonal size and the V and J genes are those of that table, whereas D and trimming came from the DNA. The sample holds approximately 180,000 clones; 78% are singletons and the top ten take roughly an eighth. This clone was recorded only once. Germline CDR1 and CDR2: SGHRS and YFSETQ. V lost 0 bases to trimming and J lost 1 base, with 10 bases between them. The CDR3 sequence is 15 residues long.

The chain carries TRBV5-1 and TRBJ1-2, with a weak D call TRBD1 (5 bases). The sequenced sample was PBMCs. This receptor was identified in a woman between 45 and 65 years old in good health and CMV-seropositive. CDR3 nucleotide sequence: TGCGCCAGCAGCTTGGAAGACAGCTTTAACTATGGCTACACCTTC. The encoded protein is CASSLEDSFNYGYTF.